This T cell receptor beta chain is drawn from a study of blood T cell repertoires in COVID-19. Study in general: Samples representing acute and convalescent COVID-19 were sourced from the United States, Italy and Spain.

Clones were sequenced by immunoSEQ multiplex PCR, and TCRdb holds only the in-frame ones, with some missing. The sample lists about 200,000 clones; roughly 89% were seen once. Germline V lookup: CDR1 MNHEY, CDR2 SVGEGT. The CDR3 runs to 19 residues. The J segment lost 2 bases and the V segment lost 5 bases, leaving 18 bases of the junction unmatched. The clonotype was recovered from a man aged 60 to 69 who had recovered from COVID-19. The chain employs TRBV6-2 or TRBV6-3 and TRBJ2-1; 7 bases agree with TRBD1. The sequencing input was peripheral blood. Here the CDR3 reads CASSRRTGGFGLTYNEQFF. The CDR3 DNA follows: TGTGCCAGCAGTAGACGGACAGGAGGCTTTGGTCTAACCTACAATGAGCAGTTCTTC.